The source of this T cell receptor (beta chain) is a study of T cell responses to AZD1222 COVID-19 vaccine. Study-level points and caveats: Spike-specific TCR breadth and depth were elevated following two AZD1222 doses. At baseline, seropositivity was found in only a handful of AZD1222 recipients. Without day 14 samples, only post-peak T cell repertoires were studied.

As regards this clone: Antigen: not known.

Sequencing was performed with immunoSEQ multiplex PCR; in TCRdb, only in-frame clones are kept and a portion is missing. The data contain about 120,000 clones, roughly 87% of them seen just once; the ten biggest clones take up approximately 2.6%. Source: peripheral blood, taken 28 days after the second AZD1222 dose. The sequence came from an adult who received the AZD1222 COVID-19 vaccine.

CDR3 sequence (DNA): TGTGCCAGCAGCTTAGGTCTGGGGTACACTGAAGCTTTCTTT. It encodes CASSLGLGYTEAFF. The chain joins TRBV7-9 to TRBJ1-1; D gene ambiguous. Germline V gene sequence: CDR1 SEHNR, CDR2 FQNEAQ (reference sequence). The CDR3 loop spans 14 amino acids. V dropped 1 base and J dropped 3 bases, with 9 bases sitting between them.